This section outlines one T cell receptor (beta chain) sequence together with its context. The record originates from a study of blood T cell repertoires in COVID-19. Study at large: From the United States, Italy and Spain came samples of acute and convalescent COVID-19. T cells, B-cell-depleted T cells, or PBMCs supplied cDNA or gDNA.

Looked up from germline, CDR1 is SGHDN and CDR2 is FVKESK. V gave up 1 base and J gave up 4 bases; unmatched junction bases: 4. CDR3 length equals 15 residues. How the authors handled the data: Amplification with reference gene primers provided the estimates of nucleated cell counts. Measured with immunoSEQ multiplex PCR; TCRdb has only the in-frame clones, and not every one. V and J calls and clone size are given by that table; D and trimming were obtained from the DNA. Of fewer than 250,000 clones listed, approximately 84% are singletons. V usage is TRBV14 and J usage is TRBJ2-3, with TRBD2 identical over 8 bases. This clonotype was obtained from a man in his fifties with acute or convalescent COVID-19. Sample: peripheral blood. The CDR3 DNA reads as TGTGCCAGCAGCCAAGGGGGCGGGAGGCCAGATACGCAGTATTTT. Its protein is CASSQGGGRPDTQYF.